This record looks at one T cell receptor beta chain sequence and its context. What it binds is unknown. CDR1 and CDR2 (germline): SGHTA, FQGTGA. This CDR3 has 15 residues. The source of the sample is a study of T cells expressing NK-cell markers. TCRdb re-called the 5' RACE reads and catalogs CDR3 proteins one per entry, DNA excluded. The record lists 450,000 to 600,000 distinct CDR3 sequences, of which the ten most abundant hold approximately 3.5%. Findings and limits, study-wide: Nothing established the HCMV specificity of expanded NKG2C+ T cell clones.

The specimen sequenced was blood T cells: a sorted CD56 or NKG2C T cell subset, CD4+ or CD8+ T cells, or bulk PBMC T cells (not recorded which). The source of this sequence is a young man in good health. The J gene is TRBJ2-2, the V gene TRBV7-3; absent DNA, TCRdb's TRBD2 call cannot be checked. CDR3: CASSDERGGTGELFF. Combining the CDR3 with reference TRBV7-3 and TRBJ2-2 gives the whole variable domain GAGVSQTPSNKVTEKGKYVELRCDPISGHTALYWYRQSLGQGPEFLIYFQGTGAADDSGLPNDRFFAVRPEGSVSTLKIQRTERGDSAVYLCASSDERGGTGELFFGEGSRLTVL.